The sequence of this T cell receptor (beta chain) was determined in a study of response to subunit inactivated influenza vaccine. Study results and caveats: Seasonal influenza vaccination, on each occasion, was suggested by the authors to recruit few new T cells.

Worth noting for this clonotype: Its antigen is still unknown.

From the RT-PCR reads, TCRdb called clonotypes with MiXCR, one entry per CDR3 protein. In the table there are almost 250,000 distinct CDR3 sequences, about 12% of which are singletons. The CDR3 contains 14 residues. With 5 bases removed from V and 0 bases from J, the gap between germline ends came to 10 bases. Germline assignment: CDR1 MDHEN and CDR2 SYDVKM. The rearrangement uses TRBV28 and TRBJ1-1; a weak D match, TRBD1 (6 bases). This TCR derives from a man between 45 and 60 years old who received an inactivated influenza vaccine. This specimen consisted of non-naive T cells sorted from PBMCs, obtained approximately 15 days before vaccination. The CDR3 loop is CASSRGDMNTEAFF. The CDR3 bases are TGTGCCAGCAGTCGTGGGGACATGAACACTGAAGCTTTCTTT.